This T cell receptor (beta chain) was profiled in a study of CXCR3-negative and CXCR3-positive naive CD8 T cells. Study-level findings and limits: Diversity ran similarly high across both naive subsets but far lower in memory CD8+ cells.

Germline-derived CDR1 and CDR2 are SGHVS and FNYEAQ. The length of the CDR3 is 14 residues. With regard to this clonotype: Its target is not known.

TRB cDNA libraries were made by UMI-labeled 5' RACE. After re-calling the 5' RACE reads, TCRdb lists one entry per CDR3 protein, DNA absent. The sample has some 130,000 distinct CDR3 sequences. The sequenced material came from naive CXCR3- CD8+ T cells from blood. Subset: CD45RO-CCR7+CD27+CD95- naive CD8+ T cells lacking CXCR3 (TNR3-). The rearrangement uses TRBV7-6 and TRBJ1-1. This receptor was identified in a human donor in good health. Some clones in this sample may be carry-over from other donors' samples. CDR3 amino acids: CASSSEDGDTEAFF.